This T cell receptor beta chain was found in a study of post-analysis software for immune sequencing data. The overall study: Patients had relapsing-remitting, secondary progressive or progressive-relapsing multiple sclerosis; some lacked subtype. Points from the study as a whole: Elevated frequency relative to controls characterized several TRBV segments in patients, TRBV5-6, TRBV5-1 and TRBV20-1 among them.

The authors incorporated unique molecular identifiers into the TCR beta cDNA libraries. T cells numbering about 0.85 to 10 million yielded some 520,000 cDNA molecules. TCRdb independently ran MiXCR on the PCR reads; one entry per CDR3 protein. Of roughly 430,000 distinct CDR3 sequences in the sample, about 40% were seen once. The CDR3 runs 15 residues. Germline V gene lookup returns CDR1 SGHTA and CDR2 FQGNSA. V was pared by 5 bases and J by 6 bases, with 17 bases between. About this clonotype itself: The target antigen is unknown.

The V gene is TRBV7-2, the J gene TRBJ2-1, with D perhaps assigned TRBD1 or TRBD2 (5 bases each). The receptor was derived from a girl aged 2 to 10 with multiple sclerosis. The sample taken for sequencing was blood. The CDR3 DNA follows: TGTGCCAGCAGCCCCAGGGCGCCCCGGGGCAATGAGCAGTTCTTC. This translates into CASSPRAPRGNEQFF.